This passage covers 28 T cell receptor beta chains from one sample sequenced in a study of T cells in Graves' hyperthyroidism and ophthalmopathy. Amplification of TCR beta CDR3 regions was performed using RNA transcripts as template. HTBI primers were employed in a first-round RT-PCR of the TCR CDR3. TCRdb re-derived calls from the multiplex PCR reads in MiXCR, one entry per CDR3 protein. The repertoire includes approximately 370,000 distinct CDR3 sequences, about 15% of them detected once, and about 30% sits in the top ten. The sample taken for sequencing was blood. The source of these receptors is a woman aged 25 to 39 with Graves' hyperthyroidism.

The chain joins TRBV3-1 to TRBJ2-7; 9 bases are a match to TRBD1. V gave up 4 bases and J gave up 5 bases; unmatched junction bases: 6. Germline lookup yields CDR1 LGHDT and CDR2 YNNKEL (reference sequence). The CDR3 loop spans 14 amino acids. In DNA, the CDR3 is TGTGCCAGCAGCCGTCCCGGGACAGGGAACGAGCAGTACTTC. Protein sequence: CASSRPGTGNEQYF.

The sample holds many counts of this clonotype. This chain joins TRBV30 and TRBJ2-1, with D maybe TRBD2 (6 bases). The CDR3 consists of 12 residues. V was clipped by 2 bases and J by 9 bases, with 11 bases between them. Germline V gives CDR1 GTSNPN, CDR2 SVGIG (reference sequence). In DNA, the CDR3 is TGTGCCTGGAGTTTGGTGGGAGGTGAGCAGTTCTTC. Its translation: CAWSLVGGEQFF.

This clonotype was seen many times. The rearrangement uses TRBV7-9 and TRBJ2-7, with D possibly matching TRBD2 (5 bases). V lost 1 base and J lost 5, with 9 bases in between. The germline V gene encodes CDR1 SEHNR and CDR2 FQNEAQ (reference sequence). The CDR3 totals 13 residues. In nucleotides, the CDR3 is TGTGCCAGCAGCTTAGAACAGAGGGACGAGCAGTACTTC. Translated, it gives CASSLEQRDEQYF.

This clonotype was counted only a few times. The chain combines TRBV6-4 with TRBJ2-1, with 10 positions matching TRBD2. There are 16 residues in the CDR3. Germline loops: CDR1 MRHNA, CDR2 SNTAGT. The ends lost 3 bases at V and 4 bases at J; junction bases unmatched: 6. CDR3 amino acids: CASSEEREGWYNEQFF. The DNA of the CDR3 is TGTGCCAGCAGTGAAGAGCGGGAGGGTTGGTACAATGAGCAGTTCTTC.

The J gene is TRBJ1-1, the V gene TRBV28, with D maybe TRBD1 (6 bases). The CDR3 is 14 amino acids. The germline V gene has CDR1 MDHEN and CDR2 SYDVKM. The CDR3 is CATAPRGVNTEAFF. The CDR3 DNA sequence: TGTGCTACTGCCCCAAGGGGGGTGAACACTGAAGCTTTCTTT.

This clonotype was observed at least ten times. The CDR3 DNA sequence: TGTGCCAGCAGTTCTAGACGGAACGGTCAAGAGACCCAGTACTTC. This codes for CASSSRRNGQETQYF. The rearrangement uses TRBV28 and TRBJ2-5; D unclear. The CDR3 runs to 15 residues. The V and J ends lost 4 bases and 2 bases respectively, with 14 bases between them. The germline V gene encodes CDR1 MDHEN and CDR2 SYDVKM.

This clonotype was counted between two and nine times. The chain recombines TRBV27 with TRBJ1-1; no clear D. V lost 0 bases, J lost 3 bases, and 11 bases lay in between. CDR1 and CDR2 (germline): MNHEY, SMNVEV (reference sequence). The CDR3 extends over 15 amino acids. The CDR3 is CASSLSGRTDTEAFF. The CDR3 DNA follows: TGTGCCAGCAGTTTATCGGGGAGGACGGACACTGAAGCTTTCTTT.

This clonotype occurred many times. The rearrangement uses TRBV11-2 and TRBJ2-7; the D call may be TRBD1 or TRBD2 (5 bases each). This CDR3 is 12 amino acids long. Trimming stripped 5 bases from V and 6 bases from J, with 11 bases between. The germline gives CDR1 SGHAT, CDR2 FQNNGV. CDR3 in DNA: TGTGCCAGCAGCCACGAGAGGGGCGAGCAGTACTTC. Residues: CASSHERGEQYF.

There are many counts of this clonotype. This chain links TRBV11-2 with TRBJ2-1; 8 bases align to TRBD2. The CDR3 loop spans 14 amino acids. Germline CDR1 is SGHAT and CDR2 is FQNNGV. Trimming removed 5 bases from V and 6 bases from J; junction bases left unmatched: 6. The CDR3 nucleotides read TGTGCCAGCAGCGTGAACCGGGGGGGCAATGAGCAGTTCTTC. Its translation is CASSVNRGGNEQFF. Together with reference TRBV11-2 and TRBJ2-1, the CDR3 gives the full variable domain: EAGVAQSPRYKIIEKRQSVAFWCNPISGHATLYWYQQILGQGPKLLIQFQNNGVVDDSQLPKDRFSAERLKGVDSTLKIQPAKLEDSAVYLCASSVNRGGNEQFFGPGTRLTVL.

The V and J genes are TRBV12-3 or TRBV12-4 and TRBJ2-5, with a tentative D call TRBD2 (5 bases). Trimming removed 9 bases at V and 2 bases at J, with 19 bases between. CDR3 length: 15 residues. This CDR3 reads CASSSRYRIQETQYF. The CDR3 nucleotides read TGTGCCAGTTCTAGCAGGTACCGGATTCAAGAGACCCAGTACTTC.

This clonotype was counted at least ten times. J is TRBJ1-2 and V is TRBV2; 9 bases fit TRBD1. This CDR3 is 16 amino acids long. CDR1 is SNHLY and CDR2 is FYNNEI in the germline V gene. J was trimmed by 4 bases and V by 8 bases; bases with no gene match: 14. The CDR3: CASVSFRGQGSYGYTF. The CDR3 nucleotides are TGTGCCAGCGTTAGTTTCCGGGGACAGGGAAGCTATGGCTACACCTTC.

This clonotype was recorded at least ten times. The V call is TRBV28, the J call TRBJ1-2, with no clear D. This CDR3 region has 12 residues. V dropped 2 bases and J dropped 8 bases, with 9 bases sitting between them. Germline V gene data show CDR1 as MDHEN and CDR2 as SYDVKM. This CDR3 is CASSLLGMGYTF. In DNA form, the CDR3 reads TGTGCCAGCAGTTTACTAGGGATGGGCTACACCTTC.

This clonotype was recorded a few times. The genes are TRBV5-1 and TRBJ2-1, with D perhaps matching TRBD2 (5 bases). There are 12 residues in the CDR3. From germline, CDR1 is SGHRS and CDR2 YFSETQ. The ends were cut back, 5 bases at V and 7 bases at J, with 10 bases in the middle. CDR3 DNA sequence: TGCGCCAGCAGTTCTACTAGGAATGAGCAGTTCTTC. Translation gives CASSSTRNEQFF.

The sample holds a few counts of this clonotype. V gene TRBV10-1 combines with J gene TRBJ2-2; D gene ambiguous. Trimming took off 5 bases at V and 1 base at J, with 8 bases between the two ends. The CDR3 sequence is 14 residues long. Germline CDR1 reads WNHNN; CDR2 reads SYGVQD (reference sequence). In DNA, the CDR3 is TGCGCCAGCAGTCGCAGTTTGAACACCGGGGAGCTGTTTTTT. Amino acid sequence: CASSRSLNTGELFF.

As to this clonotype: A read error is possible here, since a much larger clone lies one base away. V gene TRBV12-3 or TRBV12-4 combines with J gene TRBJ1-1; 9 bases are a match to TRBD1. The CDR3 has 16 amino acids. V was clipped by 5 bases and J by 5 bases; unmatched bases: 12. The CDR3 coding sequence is TGTGCCAGCAGTCCCGGGACAGGGCCAAGGGGGACTGAAGCTTTCTTT. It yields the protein CASSPGTGPRGTEAFF.

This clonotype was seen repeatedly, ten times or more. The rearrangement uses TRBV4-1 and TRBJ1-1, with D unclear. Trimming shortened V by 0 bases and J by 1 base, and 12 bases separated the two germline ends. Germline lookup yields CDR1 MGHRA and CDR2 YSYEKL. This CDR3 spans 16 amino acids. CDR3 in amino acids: CASSQEAHARNTEAFF. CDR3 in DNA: TGCGCCAGCAGCCAAGAGGCTCATGCACGGAACACTGAAGCTTTCTTT.

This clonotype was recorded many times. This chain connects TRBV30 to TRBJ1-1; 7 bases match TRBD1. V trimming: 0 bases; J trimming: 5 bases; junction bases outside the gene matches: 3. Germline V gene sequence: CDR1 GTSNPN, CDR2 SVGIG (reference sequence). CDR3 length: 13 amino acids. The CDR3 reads CAWSVSTGTEAFF. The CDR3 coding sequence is TGTGCCTGGAGTGTCTCGACAGGGACTGAAGCTTTCTTT.

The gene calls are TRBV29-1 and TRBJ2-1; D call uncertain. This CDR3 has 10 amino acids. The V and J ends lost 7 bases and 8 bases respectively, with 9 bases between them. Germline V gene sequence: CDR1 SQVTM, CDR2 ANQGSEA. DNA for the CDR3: TGCAGCGCCGCCCAGGATGAGCAGTTCTTC. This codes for CSAAQDEQFF.

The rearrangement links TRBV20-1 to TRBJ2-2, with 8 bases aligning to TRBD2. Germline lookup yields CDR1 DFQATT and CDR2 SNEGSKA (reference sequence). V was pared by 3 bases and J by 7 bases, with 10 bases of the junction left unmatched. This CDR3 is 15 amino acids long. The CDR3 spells CSARDSGKVDGELFF. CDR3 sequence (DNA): TGCAGTGCTAGGGATAGCGGGAAGGTCGACGGGGAGCTGTTTTTT.

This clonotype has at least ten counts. CDR3 loop: CASSFSKNYGYTF. The DNA for the CDR3 is TGTGCCAGCAGTTTCTCCAAGAACTATGGCTACACCTTC. The genes are TRBV28 and TRBJ1-2; D gene ambiguous. CDR3 length: 13 residues. The V end lost 3 bases, the J end lost 2 bases, and 7 bases lay between the germline ends. Germline CDR1 and CDR2: MDHEN and SYDVKM.

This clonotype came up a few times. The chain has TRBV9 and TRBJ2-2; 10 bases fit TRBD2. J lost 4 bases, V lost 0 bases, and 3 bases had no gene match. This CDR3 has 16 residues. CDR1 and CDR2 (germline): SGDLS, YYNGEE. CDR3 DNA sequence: TGTGCCAGCAGCGTAGCCTCTAGCGGGGGCACCGGGGAGCTGTTTTTT. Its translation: CASSVASSGGTGELFF. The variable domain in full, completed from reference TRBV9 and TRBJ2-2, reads DSGVTQTPKHLITATGQRVTLRCSPRSGDLSVYWYQQSLDQGLQFLIQYYNGEERAKGNILERFSAQQFPDLHSELNLSSLELGDSALYFCASSVASSGGTGELFFGEGSRLTVL.

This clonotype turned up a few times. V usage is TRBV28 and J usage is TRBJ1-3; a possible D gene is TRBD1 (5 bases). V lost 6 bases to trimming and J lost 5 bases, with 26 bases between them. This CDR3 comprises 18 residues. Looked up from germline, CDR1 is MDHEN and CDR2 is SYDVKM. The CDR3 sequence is CASSFGRGERQIRNTIYF. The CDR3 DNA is TGTGCCAGCAGCTTTGGCCGAGGGGAAAGACAGATCAGAAACACCATATATTTT.

CDR3: CATSDPGQGNYGYTF. The CDR3 coding sequence is TGTGCCACCAGTGATCCGGGACAGGGGAACTATGGCTACACCTTC. The V call is TRBV24-1, the J call TRBJ1-2, with TRBD1 identical over 10 bases. Trimming at V came to 3 bases and at J to 2 bases, leaving 2 bases not matched to a gene. The germline V gene has CDR1 KGHDR and CDR2 SFDVKD. The CDR3 totals 15 residues.

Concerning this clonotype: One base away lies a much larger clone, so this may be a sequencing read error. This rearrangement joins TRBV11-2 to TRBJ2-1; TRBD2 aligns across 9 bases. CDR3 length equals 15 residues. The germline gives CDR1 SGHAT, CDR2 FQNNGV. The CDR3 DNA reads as TGTGCCAGTCGATGGGCGGGAGGGGGATACAATGAGCAGTCCTTC. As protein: CASRWAGGGYNEQSF.

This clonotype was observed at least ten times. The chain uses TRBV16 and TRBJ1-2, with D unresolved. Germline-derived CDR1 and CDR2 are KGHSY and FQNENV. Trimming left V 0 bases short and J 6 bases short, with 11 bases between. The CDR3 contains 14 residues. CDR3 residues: CASSQSWQAHGYTF. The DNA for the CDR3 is TGTGCCAGCAGCCAATCCTGGCAGGCCCATGGCTACACCTTC. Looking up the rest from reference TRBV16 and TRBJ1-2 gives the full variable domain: GEEVAQTPKHLVRGEGQKAKLYCAPIKGHSYVFWYQQVLKNEFKFLISFQNENVFDETGMPKERFSAKCLPNSPCSLEIQATKLEDSAVYFCASSQSWQAHGYTFGSGTRLTVV.

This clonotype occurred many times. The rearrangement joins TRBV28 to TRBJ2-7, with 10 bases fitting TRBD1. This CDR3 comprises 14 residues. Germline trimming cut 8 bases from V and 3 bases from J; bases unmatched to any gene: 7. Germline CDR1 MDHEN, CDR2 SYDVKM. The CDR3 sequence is CASGPRTGGYEQYF. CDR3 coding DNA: TGTGCCAGCGGTCCTAGGACAGGGGGCTACGAGCAGTACTTC. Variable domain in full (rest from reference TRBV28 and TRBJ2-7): DVKVTQSSRYLVKRTGEKVFLECVQDMDHENMFWYRQDPGLGLRLIYFSYDVKMKEKGDIPEGYSVSREKKERFSLILESASTNQTSMYLCASGPRTGGYEQYFGPGTRLTVT.

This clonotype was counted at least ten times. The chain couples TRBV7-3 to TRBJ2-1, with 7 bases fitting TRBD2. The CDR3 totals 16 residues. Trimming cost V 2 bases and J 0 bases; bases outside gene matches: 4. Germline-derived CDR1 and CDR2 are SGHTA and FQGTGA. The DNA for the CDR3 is TGTGCCAGCAGCTTACTAGCGGCAAGCTCCTACAATGAGCAGTTCTTC. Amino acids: CASSLLAASSYNEQFF.

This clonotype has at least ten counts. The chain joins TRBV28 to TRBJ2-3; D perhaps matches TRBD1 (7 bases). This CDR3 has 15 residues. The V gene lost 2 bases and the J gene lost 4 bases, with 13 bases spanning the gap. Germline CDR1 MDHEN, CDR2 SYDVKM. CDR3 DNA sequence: TGTGCCAGCAGTTTAAGGGGGCGGGAATCAGATACGCAGTATTTT. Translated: CASSLRGRESDTQYF.